The rows below give T cell receptor beta chains drawn from one sample of a study of blood T cells in healthy people across ages. TCRdb re-derived calls from the 5' RACE reads in MiXCR, one entry per CDR3 protein. Altogether hundreds of thousands of distinct CDR3 sequences are present, roughly 21% being singletons, with the ten largest covering under 4%. The sequencing sample was made of blood. Source of these receptors: a man in his 70s in good health. CDR3s leave out the opening cysteine and the closing phenylalanine or tryptophan.

J,V,CDR3
TRBJ1-1,TRBV14,ASSQSGTGNTEAF
TRBJ1-5,TRBV2,ASSDEQGFGQPQH
TRBJ2-1,TRBV4-3,ASSQDIAGAHNEQF
TRBJ2-3,TRBV4-1,ASSQVYGATLTGADTQY
TRBJ2-3,TRBV4-3,ASSPTSGMSTDTQY
TRBJ2-4,TRBV6-5,ASSYSYPGNLPIAKNIQY
TRBJ2-5,TRBV5-1,ASSFAGTGGQETQY
TRBJ2-1,TRBV9,ASSVGEVKSNEQF
TRBJ2-1,TRBV5-1,ASSYYSGSSYNEQF
TRBJ2-1,TRBV20-1,SASTASTYNEQF
TRBJ1-5,TRBV4-1,ASSRSQGFNQPQH
TRBJ2-7,TRBV4-1,ASSQDLGGAFYEQY
TRBJ1-6,TRBV4-1,ASSQGTNSPLH
TRBJ1-4,TRBV5-1,ASSLGTNEKLF
TRBJ2-7,TRBV27,ASTRTGSYEQY
TRBJ1-1,TRBV5-1,ASSLVEGREAF
TRBJ1-3,TRBV6-5,ASTGSGNTIY
TRBJ1-5,TRBV9,ASSSEGGSDQPQH
TRBJ2-1,TRBV4-1,ASSQDRSGIRYNEQF
TRBJ2-4,TRBV7-9,ASSLALSGDGKNIQY
TRBJ1-5,TRBV20-1,SAGEDRVVYQPQH
TRBJ1-1,TRBV6-2/TRBV6-3,AITTPLGGPTEAF
-,TRBV12-3/TRBV12-4,ASSFWGPTSEQQY
TRBJ2-7,TRBV6-5,ASGREGYEQY
TRBJ2-2,TRBV28,ASSTGGSGELF
TRBJ2-1,TRBV29-1,SAISPREGRADEQF
TRBJ2-1,TRBV25-1,ASSESAGGTYEQF
TRBJ2-7,TRBV12-3/TRBV12-4,ASSLWSDRVGGEQY
TRBJ2-7,TRBV7-3,ASRPRVGPYEQY
TRBJ2-5,TRBV7-6,ASSPLTSGSQETQY
TRBJ2-6,TRBV2,ASKEGVSSGANVLT
TRBJ1-4,TRBV20-1,SASRGSEKLF
TRBJ2-2,TRBV18,ASSLLWTGVNTGELF
TRBJ2-7,TRBV10-3,AISEPPGLAGAYEQY
TRBJ2-5,TRBV20-1,SARDRQGNGETQY
TRBJ2-7,TRBV5-1,ASSPEGTGRNEQY
TRBJ2-3,TRBV7-2,ASSLSLAGGDGTDTQY
TRBJ2-7,TRBV6-2/TRBV6-3,ASSAPEARVVTYEQY
TRBJ2-5,TRBV6-5,ASKVRGIEY
TRBJ1-2,TRBV30,AWSPGLGYT
TRBJ2-2,TRBV27,ASSLEGGPNTGELF
TRBJ2-3,TRBV12-3/TRBV12-4,ASSFFGGSTDTQY
TRBJ2-7,TRBV10-3,AISGPSGSYEQY
TRBJ2-6,TRBV29-1,SAWGDSGANVLT
TRBJ2-5,TRBV10-3,AISESQGARETQY
TRBJ2-3,TRBV9,ASSTTSGVTDTQY